A single sample gave rise to the 14 T cell receptor beta chains below, sequenced in a study of blood T cell repertoires in COVID-19. Measured with immunoSEQ multiplex PCR; TCRdb has only the in-frame clones, and not every one. This sample has more than 30,000 clones; 70% to 90% occur once, and the top ten carry around 25%. The sample was peripheral blood. The receptors stem from a woman aged 80 or over with active or convalescent COVID-19.

The CDR3 region is CASRNAGGTEAFF. As DNA, the CDR3 is TGTGCCAGCAGAAACGCAGGGGGCACTGAAGCTTTCTTT. This chain joins TRBV6-5 and TRBJ1-1; 7 nucleotides line up with TRBD1. V trimming: 6 bases; J trimming: 4 bases; junction bases outside the gene matches: 5. This CDR3 has 13 residues. The germline gives CDR1 MNHEY, CDR2 SVGAGI.

This chain links TRBV19 with TRBJ2-2; 7 bases agree with TRBD1. With 5 bases clipped from V and 5 bases from J, the junction kept 5 bases outside the gene matches. This CDR3 contains 14 residues. Germline CDR1 reads LNHDA; CDR2 reads SQIVND (reference sequence). CDR3 sequence (DNA): TGTGCCAGTAGTCCAAGACAGGGTACCGGGGAGCTGTTTTTT. Protein product: CASSPRQGTGELFF.

Comment on this clone: Other DNA sequences in this specimen translate into the identical CDR3. This rearrangement joins TRBV9 to TRBJ2-5; 9 bases align to TRBD2. The germline V gene has CDR1 SGDLS and CDR2 YYNGEE. The V segment lost 0 bases and the J segment 3 bases; nucleotides outside the gene matches: 3. The CDR3 runs to 15 residues. The CDR3 loop is CASSVEAGGKETQYF. The CDR3 coding sequence is TGTGCCAGCAGCGTAGAGGCGGGGGGGAAAGAGACCCAGTACTTC.

The chain carries TRBV11-2 and TRBJ2-5; the match to TRBD2 covers 10 bases. Looked up from germline, CDR1 is SGHAT and CDR2 is FQNNGV. The CDR3 sequence is 17 residues long. V gave up 2 bases and J gave up 1 base; unmatched junction bases: 7. CDR3 nucleotide sequence: TGTGCCAGCAGCTTATTTGCTAGCGGGGGACTCCAAGAGACCCAGTACTTC. Protein: CASSLFASGGLQETQYF.

The gene calls are TRBV5-1 and TRBJ1-1; D is unclear. In germline, CDR1 is SGHRS, CDR2 YFSETQ. V was pared by 0 bases and J by 6 bases, with 3 bases between. This CDR3 region has 11 residues. CDR3 sequence (DNA): TGCGCCAGCAGCTTGGGCGCTGAAGCTTTCTTT. Translation gives CASSLGAEAFF.

The chain carries TRBV7-6 and TRBJ2-3, with D possibly matching TRBD1 (6 bases). Germline lookup yields CDR1 SGHVS and CDR2 FNYEAQ. This CDR3 spans 16 amino acids. V dropped 5 bases and J dropped 7 bases, with 22 bases sitting between them. In nucleotides, the CDR3 is TGTGCCAGCAGCCTCAGGTCAGGGGTTCTAGGGTATACGCAGTATTTT. Amino acid sequence: CASSLRSGVLGYTQYF.

The V and J genes are TRBV5-1 and TRBJ2-2; TRBD2 agrees at 7 bases. Trimming at V came to 4 bases and at J to 7 bases, leaving 10 bases not matched to a gene. Germline values: CDR1 SGHRS, CDR2 YFSETQ. This CDR3 is built from 15 residues. CDR3 residues: CASSPTGGTIGELFF. Written as DNA, the CDR3 is TGCGCCAGCAGCCCTACCGGGGGGACGATCGGGGAGCTGTTTTTT.

V usage is TRBV5-1 and J usage is TRBJ1-1; 8 nucleotides agree with TRBD1. In germline, CDR1 is SGHRS, CDR2 YFSETQ. The V segment lost 4 bases and the J segment 7 bases; nucleotides outside the gene matches: 9. This CDR3 spans 14 amino acids. The CDR3 is CASSPGQGWIEAFF. The DNA of the CDR3 is TGCGCCAGCAGCCCCGGACAGGGATGGATTGAAGCTTTCTTT.

This chain joins TRBV11-2 and TRBJ2-1, with unresolved D. Germline assignment: CDR1 SGHAT and CDR2 FQNNGV. The CDR3 has 11 residues. V lost 0 bases, J lost 14 bases, and 8 bases lay in between. The CDR3 here is CASSLDTYKFF. The CDR3 DNA sequence: TGTGCCAGCAGCTTAGACACATATAAGTTCTTC.

The rearrangement links TRBV5-1 to TRBJ1-6; weak D call: TRBD1 (6 bases). This CDR3 contains 14 residues. Trimming removed 9 bases from V and 6 bases from J, with 16 bases in between. Germline V gene sequence: CDR1 SGHRS, CDR2 YFSETQ. CDR3 sequence (DNA): TGCGCCACCCGGACAGTTCCTTCTAATTCACCCCTCCACTTT. Residues: CATRTVPSNSPLHF. Drawing the rest from reference TRBV5-1 and TRBJ1-6, the complete variable domain is KAGVTQTPRYLIKTRGQQVTLSCSPISGHRSVSWYQQTPGQGLQFLFEYFSETQRNKGNFPGRFSGRQFSNSRSEMNVSTLELGDSALYLCATRTVPSNSPLHFGNGTRLTVT.

The rearrangement joins TRBV11-2 to TRBJ2-7, with TRBD2 matching 12 bases. V was clipped by 1 base and J by 1 base; unmatched bases: 5. CDR1 SGHAT and CDR2 FQNNGV come from the germline V gene. CDR3 length equals 17 residues. The CDR3 DNA reads as TGTGCCAGCAGCTTAGTGCGACTAGCGGGGGAATCCTACGAGCAGTACTTC. Translation: CASSLVRLAGESYEQYF.

This clone was seen just once. The chain employs TRBV15 and TRBJ1-2; 8 nucleotides align to TRBD1. The length of the CDR3 is 14 residues. CDR1 LNHNV and CDR2 YYDKDF come from the germline V gene (reference sequence). Trimming removed 3 bases from V and 5 bases from J; junction bases left unmatched: 5. The CDR3 sequence is CATSRSTGVYGYTF. The CDR3 nucleotides are TGTGCCACCAGCAGGTCGACAGGGGTTTATGGCTACACCTTC. Variable domain in full (rest from reference TRBV15 and TRBJ1-2): DAMVIQNPRYQVTQFGKPVTLSCSQTLNHNVMYWYQQKSSQAPKLLFHYYDKDFNNEADTPDNFQSRRPNTSFCFLDIRSPGLGDTAMYLCATSRSTGVYGYTFGSGTRLTVV.

A single count supports this clone. The J gene is TRBJ2-1, the V gene TRBV29-1; 10 bases map to TRBD2. The CDR3 is 16 residues long. Germline-derived CDR1 and CDR2 are SQVTM and ANQGSEA. The junction had 2 bases not matched to a gene; V was cut back by 0 bases and J by 0 bases. CDR3 sequence: CSVEERLAGSYNEQFF. The DNA of the CDR3 is TGCAGCGTTGAAGAGCGACTAGCGGGCTCCTACAATGAGCAGTTCTTC.

The CDR3 here is CASSPLSENYGYTF. DNA for the CDR3: TGTGCCAGCTCACCACTTTCAGAAAACTATGGCTACACCTTC. The chain combines TRBV18 with TRBJ1-2, with D hard to call. Trimming shortened V by 1 base and J by 2 bases, and 8 bases separated the two germline ends. The CDR3 loop spans 14 amino acids. Germline CDR1 KGHSH, CDR2 LQKENI.